The clone carrying this TCR beta chain was seen repeatedly, ten times or more. Its antigen remains unknown. Germline values: CDR1 SGHRS, CDR2 YFSETQ. The ends were cut back, 4 bases at V and 0 bases at J, with 15 bases in the middle. The CDR3 contains 16 residues. TCRdb reprocessed the 5' RACE reads via MiXCR and lists one record per CDR3 protein. This table holds 130,000 to 150,000 distinct CDR3 sequences, about 6.1% found once. The data derive from a study of T-cell memory formation after mild COVID-19. The wider study: TCR clusters were mostly donor specific.

Overall study findings and caveats: Cross-reactive memory apparently joined, as some responding clones appeared in pre-infection memory. Mostly located in CM and EM were contracting CD4+ clones, with contracting CD8+ clones located in EMRA.

The sample consisted of PBMCs or a T cell subset sorted from them (not recorded which). The chain carries TRBV5-1 and TRBJ2-3; the D gene is possibly TRBD1 (6 bases). The TCR was taken from an adult woman who had mild COVID-19 (a few samples of this study predate the infection). Cell type and time point are not known. The CDR3 is CASSRTAGFSTDTQYF. The CDR3, as DNA: TGCGCCAGCAGCCGGACAGCTGGGTTTAGCACAGATACGCAGTATTTT.